One and the same sample provided the 24 T cell receptor beta chains below, sequenced in a study of T-cell reconstitution after alpha-beta-depleted transplantation in children. The authors prepared the TCRbeta library with unique molecular identifiers. In TCRdb, the PCR reads were re-called with MiXCR into one record per CDR3 protein. Of about 340,000 distinct CDR3 sequences in the sample, approximately 12% were seen once. The specimen was PBMCs, collected from the stem cell graft. The receptors were sampled from a human donor who donated a stem cell graft to a child with Fanconi anemia.

This chain uses TRBV10-3 with TRBJ1-1, with D hard to call. This CDR3 is 16 amino acids long. Germline CDR1 and CDR2: ENHRY and SYGVKD. Trimming cost V 2 bases and J 1 base, with 14 bases left between them. CDR3 amino acids: CAISEPPGSGNTEAFF. CDR3 in DNA: TGTGCCATCAGTGAGCCCCCGGGTTCGGGGAACACTGAAGCTTTCTTT.

This clonotype has a count of ten or more. The CDR3 DNA follows: TGTGCCAGCAGTGACCGGACTAGCGGGGGCCTTAAGGGTACGCAGTATTTT. Translated: CASSDRTSGGLKGTQYF. The V call is TRBV25-1, the J call TRBJ2-3, with 13 bases lining up with TRBD2. The V gene's germline CDR1 is MGHDK and CDR2 SYGVNS. V dropped 3 bases and J dropped 8; count of bases not matched to a gene: 11. The length of the CDR3 is 17 residues.

The V gene is TRBV6-5, the J gene TRBJ1-6; no clear D gene. CDR1 and CDR2 from the germline V gene are MNHEY and SVGAGI. The CDR3 length is 15 residues. V gave up 1 base and J gave up 8 bases, with 12 bases separating them. The DNA for the CDR3 is TGTGCCAGCAGTTACTTTAAGTCGGATGATTCACCCCTCCACTTT. Translation gives CASSYFKSDDSPLHF.

The V and J genes are TRBV24-1 and TRBJ1-3, with no clear D. V was trimmed by 3 bases and J by 4 bases, leaving 18 bases between them. The CDR3 has 17 residues. Per germline, CDR1 KGHDR and CDR2 SFDVKD. CDR3 nucleotides: TGTGCCACCAGTGATCCCCCCGGGAATCCGACAGGAAACACCATATATTTT. Its protein is CATSDPPGNPTGNTIYF.

The chain is built from TRBV7-2 and TRBJ1-1, with a weak D call TRBD1 (5 bases). V lost 5 bases and J lost 11, with 18 bases in between. This CDR3 has 13 residues. Germline V gene lookup returns CDR1 SGHTA and CDR2 FQGNSA. The CDR3 DNA follows: TGTGCCAGCAGCAACCGGGGGGGACGGAATGCTTTCTTT. Translated, it gives CASSNRGGRNAFF.

In this sample, this clonotype turned up once. The junction departs from germline at one end; a sequencing error may be responsible. V and J are TRBV6-5 and TRBJ2-5; TRBD1 is a possible D gene (6 bases). Looked up from germline, CDR1 is MNHEY and CDR2 is SVGAGI. This CDR3 is 15 amino acids long. The CDR3 sequence: CASSYSSQGRETEYF. CDR3 in DNA: TGTGCCAGCAGTTACTCTTCACAGGGTAGAGAGACCGAGTACTTC.

At least ten counts were recorded for this clonotype. This chain links TRBV28 with TRBJ1-5; a weak D match, TRBD1 (6 bases). The CDR3 has 15 residues. V was trimmed by 4 bases and J by 5 bases, leaving 15 bases between them. CDR1 is MDHEN, CDR2 SYDVKM, per germline. DNA for the CDR3: TGTGCCAGCAGTTCCGGGCCAGGGGCCCATCAGCCCCAGCATTTT. Protein sequence: CASSSGPGAHQPQHF.

This clonotype was seen ten or more times. J is TRBJ2-6 and V is TRBV4-3; 10 bases agree with TRBD2. Germline CDR1 reads LGHNA; CDR2 reads YSLEER. The junction had 9 bases not matched to a gene; V was cut back by 1 base and J by 0 bases. This CDR3 region has 20 residues. The CDR3 region has the DNA TGCGCCAGCAGCCAAGGAATACCTAGCGGGGGTTACTCTGGGGCCAACGTCCTGACTTTC. Translation gives CASSQGIPSGGYSGANVLTF.

The chain carries TRBV6-5 and TRBJ2-1; 9 bases align to TRBD2. Germline values: CDR1 MNHEY, CDR2 SVGAGI. The CDR3 sequence is 15 residues long. With 2 bases clipped from V and 8 bases from J, the junction kept 7 bases outside the gene matches. CDR3: CASSYLSSGEDEQFF. The CDR3 DNA reads as TGTGCCAGCAGTTACCTGTCTAGCGGGGAGGATGAGCAGTTCTTC.

The J gene is TRBJ1-2, the V gene TRBV12-1. TRBV12-1 counts as a pseudogene. The CDR3 has 13 residues. For the CDR3, the DNA is TGTGCCAGCAGCCTTGGGCCCCCCTATGGCTACACCTTC. Protein: CASSLGPPYGYTF.

There are many counts of this clonotype. The chain is built from TRBV24-1 and TRBJ2-3, with 13 bases aligning to TRBD2. Losses at the gene ends were 7 bases for V and 2 bases for J; bases not matched to a gene: 2. Looked up from germline, CDR1 is KGHDR and CDR2 is SFDVKD. The CDR3 is 15 residues long. The CDR3 is CATRGTSGDTDTQYF. The CDR3 DNA reads TGTGCCACCAGGGGGACTAGCGGGGACACAGATACGCAGTATTTT.

This clonotype was seen repeatedly, ten times or more. The gene calls are TRBV4-3 and TRBJ2-1; D is possibly TRBD1 or TRBD2 (5 bases each). Germline CDR1 is LGHNA and CDR2 is YSLEER. Trimming took off 3 bases at V and 9 bases at J, with 15 bases between the two ends. There are 14 residues in the CDR3. The CDR3 loop reads CASSQDTRDGEQFF. As DNA, the CDR3 is TGCGCCAGCAGCCAGGACACTCGGGATGGTGAGCAGTTCTTC.

The rearrangement links TRBV20-1 to TRBJ1-1; 7 bases match TRBD1. The CDR3 has 13 residues. Per germline, CDR1 DFQATT and CDR2 SNEGSKA (reference sequence). The trim removed 4 bases at V and 1 base at J, leaving 3 bases unmatched. This CDR3 is CSATRQGNTEAFF. The CDR3 bases are TGCAGTGCTACCCGACAGGGGAACACTGAAGCTTTCTTT.

This clonotype was detected a few times. The chain is built from TRBV7-2 and TRBJ2-7; 9 bases agree with TRBD1. V lost 5 bases, J lost 9 bases, and 17 bases stayed unmatched. There are 16 residues in the CDR3. The germline V gene encodes CDR1 SGHTA and CDR2 FQGNSA. The CDR3 loop reads CASSRQGDRAQTRQYF. For the CDR3, the DNA is TGTGCCAGCAGCCGTCAGGGGGACAGGGCGCAGACTAGGCAGTACTTC. Supplemented by reference TRBV7-2 and TRBJ2-7, the full variable domain reads GAGVSQSPSNKVTEKGKDVELRCDPISGHTALYWYRQSLGQGLEFLIYFQGNSAPDKSGLPSDRFSAERTGGSVSTLTIQRTQQEDSAVYLCASSRQGDRAQTRQYFGPGTRLTVT.

On this clonotype itself: The junction and the germline gene differ at one end; a read error may be behind it. The genes are TRBV5-1 and TRBJ2-5, with D unclear. Germline V gives CDR1 SGHRS, CDR2 YFSETQ. The CDR3 is 14 residues long. For the CDR3, the DNA is TGCGCCAGCAGCTTGATCCCGGACCAAGAGACCGAGTACTTC. It is translated as CASSLIPDQETEYF.

This clonotype showed up just a few times. V is TRBV5-6 and J is TRBJ2-1; D is undetermined. The CDR3 is 16 residues long. The ends were cut back, 1 base at V and 0 bases at J, with 11 bases in the middle. Germline loops: CDR1 SGHDT, CDR2 YYEEEE. The DNA of the CDR3 is TGTGCCAGCAGCTTGTACCGAGGTGGCTCCTACAATGAGCAGTTCTTC. It codes for CASSLYRGGSYNEQFF.

This chain links TRBV5-4 with TRBJ2-2; a weak D match, TRBD2 (5 bases). This CDR3 is 15 amino acids long. Trimming pared 4 bases from V and 3 bases from J, leaving 13 bases between. Per the germline V gene, CDR1 is SGHNT and CDR2 is YYREEE (reference sequence). The CDR3 DNA reads TGTGCCAGCAGCCTCTTTGCCGGGGACACCGGGGAGCTGTTTTTT. The encoded protein is CASSLFAGDTGELFF.

This sequence joins TRBV12-5 and TRBJ2-6; D is ambiguous. The length of the CDR3 is 15 residues. V was shortened by 6 bases and J by 1 base, with 10 bases between the two germline ends. CDR1 is LGHNT, CDR2 FRNRAP, per germline. The CDR3 reads CASGPSLSGANVLTF. The CDR3, as DNA: TGTGCTAGTGGGCCGAGTTTGTCTGGGGCCAACGTCCTGACTTTC.

The chain links TRBV13 to TRBJ2-2; 8 bases are a match to TRBD1. The germline V gene encodes CDR1 PRHDT and CDR2 FYEKMQ (reference sequence). This CDR3 comprises 15 residues. With V trimmed by 6 bases and J by 7 bases, 10 bases remained unmatched. This CDR3 is CASSRPQGAGGELFF. For the CDR3, the DNA is TGTGCCAGCAGTCGCCCCCAGGGGGCGGGCGGGGAGCTGTTTTTT.

This clonotype has a count of ten or more. The V gene is TRBV9, the J gene TRBJ1-1; D perhaps matches TRBD1 (5 bases). The CDR3 contains 14 residues. Germline CDR1 reads SGDLS; CDR2 reads YYNGEE. V lost 0 bases, J lost 6 bases, and 12 bases lay in between. As DNA, the CDR3 is TGTGCCAGCAGCGTAGAAGGACACTCGGCTGAAGCTTTCTTT. Translation gives CASSVEGHSAEAFF.

The chain uses TRBV20-1 and TRBJ1-2; weak D call: TRBD1 (6 bases). CDR3 length: 13 amino acids. Trimming pared 6 bases from V and 2 bases from J, leaving 13 bases between. CDR1 and CDR2 from the germline V gene are DFQATT and SNEGSKA (reference sequence). This CDR3 reads CSARSDRNYGYTF. The CDR3 DNA follows: TGCAGTGCAAGGTCCGACAGGAACTATGGCTACACCTTC.

This clonotype appeared many times. The rearrangement uses TRBV5-1 and TRBJ2-1; 7 bases map to TRBD1. Germline CDR1 SGHRS, CDR2 YFSETQ. The CDR3 extends over 12 amino acids. The junction had 5 bases not matched to a gene; V was cut back by 2 bases and J by 12 bases. CDR3: CASSFEGQLQFF. In nucleotides, the CDR3 is TGCGCCAGCAGCTTTGAGGGACAGCTGCAGTTCTTC.

This clonotype showed up many times. The chain has TRBV27 and TRBJ2-7; D is undetermined. Germline CDR1 MNHEY, CDR2 SMNVEV (reference sequence). V lost 3 bases to trimming and J lost 3 bases, with 9 bases between them. CDR3 size: 13 residues. The CDR3 DNA reads as TGTGCCAGCAGTTTCTCGGTGGGCTACGAGCAGTACTTC. Translating it yields CASSFSVGYEQYF.

Only a few counts were recorded for this clonotype. The chain employs TRBV7-2 and TRBJ2-7; D call uncertain. The CDR3 has 14 residues. V shed 0 bases and J shed 3 bases, with 9 bases lying between them. Germline CDR1 is SGHTA and CDR2 is FQGNSA. CDR3 loop: CASSLADKGYEQYF. In DNA, the CDR3 is TGTGCCAGCAGCTTAGCCGACAAAGGCTACGAGCAGTACTTC. The whole variable domain, filled in from reference TRBV7-2 and TRBJ2-7, reads GAGVSQSPSNKVTEKGKDVELRCDPISGHTALYWYRQSLGQGLEFLIYFQGNSAPDKSGLPSDRFSAERTGGSVSTLTIQRTQQEDSAVYLCASSLADKGYEQYFGPGTRLTVT.